A selection of T cell receptor beta chains follows, all from one sample in a study of blood T cells in healthy people across ages. TCRdb re-called the 5' RACE reads through MiXCR, storing one row per CDR3 protein. The table shows approximately 600,000 distinct CDR3 sequences, with roughly 53% occurring only once. The sequencing input was blood. These receptors all stem from a man in his sixties in good health. CDR3s include the opening cysteine and the closing phenylalanine or tryptophan. The D gene is left open where the match is weak.

CDR3 protein: CASSVDGTTQETQYF
V gene: TRBV9
J gene: TRBJ2-5
D gene: .

CDR3 protein: CASSYYPGQKNTEAFF
V gene: TRBV5-1
J gene: TRBJ1-1
D gene: TRBD1

CDR3 protein: CAISEPSGGAGNEQFF
V gene: TRBV10-3
J gene: TRBJ2-1
D gene: TRBD2

CDR3 protein: CSAREVTYEQYF
V gene: TRBV20-1
J gene: .
D gene: .

CDR3 protein: CASSVGALSGQETQYF
V gene: TRBV9
J gene: TRBJ2-5
D gene: .

CDR3 protein: CAGSPPASRDEAFF
V gene: TRBV18
J gene: TRBJ1-1
D gene: .

CDR3 protein: CASSQEWGQLNTEAFF
V gene: TRBV4-1
J gene: TRBJ1-1
D gene: .

CDR3 protein: CASSLGRQRTGELFF
V gene: TRBV5-1
J gene: TRBJ2-2
D gene: .

CDR3 protein: CSARGGGALEQYF
V gene: TRBV20-1
J gene: TRBJ2-7
D gene: TRBD2

CDR3 protein: CASSLERSGGYTF
V gene: TRBV5-8
J gene: TRBJ1-2
D gene: .

CDR3 protein: CSARDAGSLSNQPQHF
V gene: TRBV20-1
J gene: TRBJ1-5
D gene: .

CDR3 protein: CSASGRLVSSTDTQYF
V gene: TRBV20-1
J gene: TRBJ2-3
D gene: .

CDR3 protein: CSASPSGPQYF
V gene: TRBV20-1
J gene: TRBJ2-3
D gene: TRBD2

CDR3 protein: CSVGRQDEKLFF
V gene: TRBV29-1
J gene: TRBJ1-4
D gene: .

CDR3 protein: CASSMGTSPQETQYF
V gene: TRBV6-2/TRBV6-3
J gene: TRBJ2-5
D gene: TRBD2

CDR3 protein: CASIAGTGGRSNQPQHF
V gene: TRBV19
J gene: TRBJ1-5
D gene: TRBD1

CDR3 protein: CATGQGNSPLHF
V gene: TRBV6-6
J gene: TRBJ1-6
D gene: TRBD1

CDR3 protein: CASSLDSRTDTQYF
V gene: TRBV12-3/TRBV12-4
J gene: TRBJ2-3
D gene: .

CDR3 protein: CASSLSTGGIPYEQYF
V gene: TRBV27
J gene: TRBJ2-7
D gene: TRBD1

CDR3 protein: CSVGGTANYGYTF
V gene: TRBV29-1
J gene: TRBJ1-2
D gene: .

CDR3 protein: CASSWTRPSTDTQYF
V gene: TRBV11-2
J gene: TRBJ2-3
D gene: TRBD2

CDR3 protein: CASSSRQGGEAFF
V gene: TRBV7-6
J gene: TRBJ1-1
D gene: TRBD1

CDR3 protein: CARRTSGGAANEQFF
V gene: TRBV5-3
J gene: TRBJ2-1
D gene: TRBD2

CDR3 protein: CASSYSGVPETQYF
V gene: TRBV6-5
J gene: TRBJ2-5
D gene: .

CDR3 protein: CASSLGGARSEQFF
V gene: TRBV3-1
J gene: TRBJ2-1
D gene: TRBD2

CDR3 protein: CTSSLYGSSYNEQYF
V gene: TRBV13
J gene: .
D gene: .

CDR3 protein: CASSLARFLGENTEAFF
V gene: TRBV7-2
J gene: TRBJ1-1
D gene: .